A single sample gave rise to the 32 T cell receptor beta chains below, sequenced in a study of shared clonotypes between healthy human individuals. Here immunoSEQ multiplex PCR was the method, and the copy in TCRdb shows in-frame clones only, minus some. The sample lists about 470,000 clones, around 79% occurring once. Sequenced: PBMCs. The receptors were sampled from a woman between 40 and 55 years old in good health. Some clones in this sample may be carry-over from other donors' samples.

In its sample, this clone was seen once. This chain uses TRBV2 with TRBJ2-3; D possibly corresponds to TRBD2 (5 bases). CDR3 size: 13 residues. Germline lookup yields CDR1 SNHLY and CDR2 FYNNEI. V was shortened by 6 bases and J by 2 bases, with 9 bases between the two germline ends. The CDR3 DNA is TGTGCCAGCAGAGAGGACTCCACAGATACGCAGTATTTT. It yields the protein CASREDSTDTQYF.

This CDR3 reads CASSSPGGGFWGEQYF. The CDR3 DNA reads TGTGCCAGCAGCTCGCCTGGGGGGGGCTTCTGGGGTGAGCAGTACTTC. The V gene is TRBV28, the J gene TRBJ2-7; D may be TRBD2 (7 bases). Germline CDR1 MDHEN, CDR2 SYDVKM. The V end lost 6 bases, the J end lost 7 bases, and 25 bases lay between the germline ends. This CDR3 contains 16 residues.

This chain joins TRBV7-8 and TRBJ1-1, with 9 bases matching TRBD1. This CDR3 region has 11 residues. J gave up 11 bases and V 3 bases, and 1 base lay outside the gene matches. Germline CDR1 and CDR2: SGHVS and FQNEAQ. Here the CDR3 reads CASSLDRGAFF. DNA of the CDR3: TGTGCCAGCAGCTTGGACAGGGGTGCTTTCTTT.

DNA for the CDR3: TGTGCCAGCAGTCGGAGCGGTTACGAGCAGTACTTC. It translates to CASSRSGYEQYF. The chain recombines TRBV7-9 with TRBJ2-7, with a tentative D call TRBD2 (5 bases). The V end lost 6 bases, the J end lost 4 bases, and 10 bases lay between the germline ends. Germline CDR1 is SEHNR and CDR2 is FQNEAQ (reference sequence). The CDR3 spans 12 residues. Drawing the rest from reference TRBV7-9 and TRBJ2-7, the complete variable domain is DTGVSQNPRHKITKRGQNVTFRCDPISEHNRLYWYRQTLGQGPEFLTYFQNEAQLEKSRLLSDRFSAERPKGSFSTLEIQRTEQGDSAMYLCASSRSGYEQYFGPGTRLTVT.

On this clone: A much more abundant neighbour one base away suggests this may be a read error. The CDR3 nucleotides read TGTGCCGGCAGACCTGAGCTTGGGCTTGGTTACAATGAGCAGTTCTTC. This translates into CAGRPELGLGYNEQFF. This chain joins TRBV5-6 and TRBJ2-1; D not resolved. This CDR3 has 16 residues. Germline V gives CDR1 SGHDT, CDR2 YYEEEE.

This clone has only a few counts. The rearrangement links TRBV25-1 to TRBJ2-7, with TRBD2 matching over 7 bases. Per the germline V gene, CDR1 is MGHDK and CDR2 is SYGVNS. V trimming: 1 base; J trimming: 3 bases; junction bases outside the gene matches: 3. The CDR3 loop spans 14 amino acids. This CDR3 reads CASSESPSGYEQYF. CDR3 nucleotide sequence: TGTGCCAGCAGTGAATCACCTAGCGGCTACGAGCAGTACTTC.

The chain recombines TRBV15 with TRBJ2-3; TRBD2 matches 8 bases. Looked up from germline, CDR1 is LNHNV and CDR2 is YYDKDF (reference sequence). V lost 5 bases, J lost 4 bases, and 5 bases stayed unmatched. The length of the CDR3 is 14 residues. CDR3 bases: TGTGCCACCAGCGGAGCGGGAGCTCCAGATACGCAGTATTTT. Encoded protein: CATSGAGAPDTQYF. Looking up the rest from reference TRBV15 and TRBJ2-3 gives the full variable domain: DAMVIQNPRYQVTQFGKPVTLSCSQTLNHNVMYWYQQKSSQAPKLLFHYYDKDFNNEADTPDNFQSRRPNTSFCFLDIRSPGLGDTAMYLCATSGAGAPDTQYFGPGTRLTVL.

The gene calls are TRBV27 and TRBJ1-5; 8 bases are shared with TRBD1. This CDR3 comprises 15 residues. Germline loops: CDR1 MNHEY, CDR2 SMNVEV (reference sequence). Trimming at V came to 1 base and at J to 7 bases, leaving 6 bases not matched to a gene. CDR3 nucleotides: TGTGCCAGCAGTTTATTACCAGGGGGCCTGCAGCCCCAGCATTTT. Protein product: CASSLLPGGLQPQHF.

The chain uses TRBV28 and TRBJ2-1, with 11 bases aligning to TRBD2. The germline CDR1 and CDR2 sequences are MDHEN and SYDVKM. The J segment lost 0 bases and the V segment lost 5 bases, leaving 9 bases of the junction unmatched. The CDR3 is 18 amino acids. CDR3 region: CASSPIGLAGSSYNEQFF. For the CDR3, the DNA is TGTGCCAGCAGTCCCATCGGACTAGCGGGTAGCTCCTACAATGAGCAGTTCTTC.

The chain has TRBV7-2 and TRBJ2-3; D gene unclear. Trimming took off 1 base at V and 4 bases at J, with 6 bases between the two ends. The CDR3 sequence is 13 residues long. Germline CDR1 SGHTA, CDR2 FQGNSA. CDR3 DNA: TGTGCCAGCAGCTTAGTGTGGGCAGATACGCAGTATTTT. Its protein product is CASSLVWADTQYF.

This clone was observed a few times. This rearrangement joins TRBV18 to TRBJ2-2; TRBD2 aligns across 10 bases. The CDR3 runs to 16 residues. Germline CDR1 and CDR2: KGHSH and LQKENI. Losses at the gene ends were 4 bases for V and 4 bases for J; bases not matched to a gene: 6. CDR3 region: CASSREREGLTGELFF. CDR3 in DNA: TGTGCCAGCTCACGTGAGCGGGAGGGCCTCACCGGGGAGCTGTTTTTT.

This chain joins TRBV5-1 and TRBJ1-2; D call uncertain. This CDR3 comprises 15 residues. CDR1 SGHRS and CDR2 YFSETQ come from the germline V gene. V lost 1 base, J lost 2 bases, and 12 bases lay in between. Here the CDR3 DNA reads TGCGCCAGCAGCTTGACGGCTGCTCAAAACTATGGCTACACCTTC. Residues: CASSLTAAQNYGYTF.

The chain is built from TRBV29-1 and TRBJ2-3, with D perhaps TRBD1 (6 bases). CDR1 is SQVTM and CDR2 is ANQGSEA in the germline V gene. V lost 1 base, J lost 5 bases, and 16 bases lay in between. This CDR3 region has 15 residues. The CDR3 region has the DNA TGCAGCGTTGAAGTACAAGGGTCCAGGGGAGATACGCAGTATTTT. Amino acids: CSVEVQGSRGDTQYF.

This clone has only a few counts. In DNA, the CDR3 is TGCAGCGTTACGGGCCAGATCCAAGAGACCCAGTACTTC. Its translation: CSVTGQIQETQYF. The chain uses TRBV29-1 and TRBJ2-5; D is undetermined. This CDR3 comprises 13 residues. Trimming shortened V by 5 bases and J by 1 base, and 11 bases separated the two germline ends. CDR1 SQVTM and CDR2 ANQGSEA come from the germline V gene.

The chain is built from TRBV30 and TRBJ1-2; tentatively, D is TRBD1 (6 bases). The CDR3 consists of 13 residues. V was cut by 2 bases and J by 4 bases, with 11 bases left in between. CDR1 is GTSNPN, CDR2 SVGIG, per germline (reference sequence). The CDR3 DNA is TGTGCCTGGAGTATGGGGGCTGCCTATGGCTACACCTTC. Protein: CAWSMGAAYGYTF.

This rearrangement joins TRBV18 to TRBJ2-2; 8 bases line up with TRBD1. The CDR3 runs 15 residues. V dropped 6 bases and J dropped 5; count of bases not matched to a gene: 8. Germline values: CDR1 KGHSH, CDR2 LQKENI. The CDR3: CASSPGQGETGELFF. The CDR3, as DNA: TGTGCCAGCTCCCCTGGACAGGGAGAGACCGGGGAGCTGTTTTTT.

The J gene is TRBJ2-7, the V gene TRBV27; D is unclear. The CDR3 totals 14 residues. Germline V gives CDR1 MNHEY, CDR2 SMNVEV (reference sequence). The V end lost 3 bases, the J end lost 0 bases, and 9 bases lay between the germline ends. Written as DNA, the CDR3 is TGTGCCAGCAGTTTCGCGGCGAGCTCCTACGAGCAGTACTTC. It is translated as CASSFAASSYEQYF.

The genes are TRBV6-1 and TRBJ1-5; unclear D gene. V was clipped by 1 base and J by 3 bases, with 10 bases between them. Germline V gene lookup returns CDR1 MNHNS and CDR2 SASEGT. This CDR3 spans 15 amino acids. The CDR3 here is CASSEDGLNNQPQHF. In DNA, the CDR3 is TGTGCCAGCAGTGAAGACGGACTGAACAATCAGCCCCAGCATTTT.

The rearrangement uses TRBV7-6 and TRBJ2-7; TRBD2 aligns across 13 bases. The J segment lost 5 bases and the V segment lost 1 base, leaving 5 bases of the junction unmatched. The CDR3 is made up of 16 amino acids. The germline CDR1 and CDR2 sequences are SGHVS and FNYEAQ. This chain's CDR3 is CASSLGPGLAGDEQYF. The CDR3 DNA sequence: TGTGCCAGCAGCTTAGGACCCGGACTAGCGGGAGACGAGCAGTACTTC.

This chain links TRBV7-2 with TRBJ1-2; 10 bases are shared with TRBD1. The CDR3 length is 15 residues. Trimming at V came to 5 bases and at J to 5 bases, leaving 8 bases not matched to a gene. Germline CDR1 is SGHTA and CDR2 is FQGNSA. The CDR3 DNA follows: TGTGCCAGCAGCCCTCGGACAGGGGGGAGGTATGGCTACACCTTC. Protein product: CASSPRTGGRYGYTF. Using reference TRBV7-2 and TRBJ1-2 for the parts outside the CDR3, the full variable domain is GAGVSQSPSNKVTEKGKDVELRCDPISGHTALYWYRQSLGQGLEFLIYFQGNSAPDKSGLPSDRFSAERTGGSVSTLTIQRTQQEDSAVYLCASSPRTGGRYGYTFGSGTRLTVV.

The CDR3 DNA reads TGTGCCAGCAGTTTGCGGGCCTATACCGGGGAGCTGTTTTTT. It specifies CASSLRAYTGELFF. The V gene is TRBV28, the J gene TRBJ2-2; D is possibly TRBD2 (5 bases). The CDR3 runs 14 residues. CDR1 and CDR2 from the germline V gene are MDHEN and SYDVKM. The germline V and J ends were trimmed by 3 bases and 5 bases, with 10 bases remaining between them.

This chain connects TRBV7-8 to TRBJ2-5; a possible D gene is TRBD2 (5 bases). There are 17 residues in the CDR3. Germline values: CDR1 SGHVS, CDR2 FQNEAQ. Trimming took off 5 bases at V and 4 bases at J, with 23 bases between the two ends. CDR3 coding DNA: TGTGCCAGCAGCCCTGTCGGGTTGGGAGAAGGTAGAGAGACCCAGTACTTC. Translation: CASSPVGLGEGRETQYF.

The chain joins TRBV4-3 to TRBJ2-3, with a tentative D call TRBD1 (6 bases). Germline V gives CDR1 LGHNA, CDR2 YSLEER. V was trimmed by 3 bases and J by 6 bases, leaving 16 bases between them. The CDR3 runs 15 residues. The CDR3 DNA follows: TGCGCCAGCAGCCAGGTACCAGGGGCGGTGGATACGCAGTATTTT. The encoded protein is CASSQVPGAVDTQYF.

The chain links TRBV5-6 to TRBJ1-1; 9 nucleotides align to TRBD1. With V trimmed by 3 bases and J by 1 base, 7 bases remained unmatched. Germline lookup yields CDR1 SGHDT and CDR2 YYEEEE. The CDR3 is made up of 16 amino acids. CDR3 loop: CASSSTGQGPNTEAFF. CDR3 nucleotide sequence: TGTGCCAGCAGCTCAACGGGACAGGGCCCGAACACTGAAGCTTTCTTT.

Concerning this clone itself: The sample has other DNA sequences that encode this CDR3 too. The gene calls are TRBV28 and TRBJ1-2; 8 bases map to TRBD1. V shed 9 bases, J shed 4 bases, and the junction held 4 bases outside the gene matches. CDR1 is MDHEN and CDR2 is SYDVKM in the germline V gene. The CDR3 has 12 amino acids. Here the CDR3 reads CASGDRGYGYTF. The CDR3 DNA reads as TGTGCCAGTGGTGACAGGGGCTATGGCTACACCTTC.

A remark on this clone: A clone one base away is much larger, so this may be a read error. This CDR3 is also generated by other DNA sequences in the sample. This sequence joins TRBV7-8 and TRBJ1-5; D ambiguous. Germline V gene lookup returns CDR1 SGHVS and CDR2 FQNEAQ. This CDR3 has 16 amino acids. The V end lost 4 bases, the J end lost 0 bases, and 13 bases lay between the germline ends. In DNA form, the CDR3 reads TGTGCCAGCAGCTCCCAGACGTGGTTTAGCAATCAGCCCCAGCATTTT. Protein sequence: CASSSQTWFSNQPQHF.

Comment on this clone: Additional DNA sequences in this sample encode the identical CDR3. The gene calls are TRBV14 and TRBJ2-1; D gene uncertain. Germline CDR1 reads SGHDN; CDR2 reads FVKESK. Trimming pared 1 base from V and 0 bases from J, leaving 13 bases between. This CDR3 comprises 17 residues. CDR3 residues: CASSQGLARSSYNEQFF. CDR3 DNA: TGTGCCAGCAGCCAAGGGTTGGCTCGGAGCTCCTACAATGAGCAGTTCTTC.

This clone was detected only once. V and J are TRBV7-8 and TRBJ2-3, with TRBD2 matching 13 bases. V was pared by 1 base and J by 3 bases, with 4 bases of the junction left unmatched. The germline V gene has CDR1 SGHVS and CDR2 FQNEAQ. The CDR3 extends over 17 amino acids. CDR3 amino acids: CASSLGTSGGGTDTQYF. In nucleotides, the CDR3 is TGTGCCAGCAGCTTAGGAACTAGCGGGGGGGGAACAGATACGCAGTATTTT.

CDR3 DNA sequence: TGCGCCAGCAGCCCCCATACAGGGGCCGTCAATCAGCCCCAGCATTTT. Protein: CASSPHTGAVNQPQHF. The V call is TRBV4-1, the J call TRBJ1-5; 7 bases are shared with TRBD1. The CDR3 has 16 amino acids. Germline V lookup: CDR1 MGHRA, CDR2 YSYEKL. With V trimmed by 4 bases and J by 3 bases, 9 bases remained unmatched.

This chain connects TRBV6-5 to TRBJ2-3; weak D call: TRBD2 (6 bases). This CDR3 spans 13 amino acids. V shed 8 bases and J shed 6 bases, with 15 bases lying between them. CDR1 is MNHEY and CDR2 is SVGAGI in the germline V gene. The CDR3 nucleotides are TGTGCCAGCGGGGAACCCGCGGGGGATACGCAGTATTTT. Its protein is CASGEPAGDTQYF.

This clone occurred a few times. Other DNA sequences within the sample encode an identical CDR3. The chain links TRBV6-4 to TRBJ2-3; 7 bases line up with TRBD2. The CDR3 is made up of 15 amino acids. Germline V CDR1 and CDR2: MRHNA, SNTAGT. V trimming: 2 bases; J trimming: 0 bases; junction bases outside the gene matches: 2. The CDR3 is CASSDVAGSTDTQYF. CDR3 nucleotide sequence: TGTGCCAGCAGTGACGTAGCGGGTAGCACAGATACGCAGTATTTT.

This chain joins TRBV5-1 and TRBJ2-5; D gene unclear. V was shortened by 5 bases and J by 6 bases, with 17 bases between the two germline ends. The CDR3 is 14 amino acids. Looked up from germline, CDR1 is SGHRS and CDR2 is YFSETQ. The CDR3 region is CASRTRTDQQTQYF. CDR3 coding DNA: TGCGCCAGCAGGACCCGGACGGATCAACAGACCCAGTACTTC.